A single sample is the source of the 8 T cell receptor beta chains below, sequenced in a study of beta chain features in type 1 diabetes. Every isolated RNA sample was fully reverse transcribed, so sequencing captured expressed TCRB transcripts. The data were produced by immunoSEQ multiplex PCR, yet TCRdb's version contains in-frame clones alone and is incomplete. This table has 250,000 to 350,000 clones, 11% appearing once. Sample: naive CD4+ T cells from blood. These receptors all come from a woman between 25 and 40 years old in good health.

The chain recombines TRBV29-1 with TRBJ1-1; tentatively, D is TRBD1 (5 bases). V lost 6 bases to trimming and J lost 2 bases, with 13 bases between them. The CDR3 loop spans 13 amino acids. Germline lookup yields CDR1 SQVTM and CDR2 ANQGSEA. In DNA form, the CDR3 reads TGCAGCGTCCGGACACTACCAAACACTGAAGCTTTCTTT. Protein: CSVRTLPNTEAFF.

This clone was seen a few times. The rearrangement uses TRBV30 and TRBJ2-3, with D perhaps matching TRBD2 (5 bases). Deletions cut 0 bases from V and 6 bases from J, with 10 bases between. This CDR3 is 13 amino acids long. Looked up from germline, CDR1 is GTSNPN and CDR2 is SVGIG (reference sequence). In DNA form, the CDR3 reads TGTGCCTGGAGTGTACTACGAGGGGATACGCAGTATTTT. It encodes CAWSVLRGDTQYF.

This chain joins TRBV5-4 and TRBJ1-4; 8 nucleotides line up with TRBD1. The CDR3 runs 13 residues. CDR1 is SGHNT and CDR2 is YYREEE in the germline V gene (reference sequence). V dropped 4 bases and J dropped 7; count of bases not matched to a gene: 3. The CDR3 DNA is TGTGCCAGCAGCACGGACAGGGTTGAAAAACTGTTTTTT. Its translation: CASSTDRVEKLFF.

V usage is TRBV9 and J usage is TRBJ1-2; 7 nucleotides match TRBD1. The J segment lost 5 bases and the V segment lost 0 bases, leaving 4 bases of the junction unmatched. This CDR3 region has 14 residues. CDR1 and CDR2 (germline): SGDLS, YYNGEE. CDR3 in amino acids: CASSVGGGRYGYTF. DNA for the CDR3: TGTGCCAGCAGCGTAGGAGGGGGCAGGTATGGCTACACCTTC.

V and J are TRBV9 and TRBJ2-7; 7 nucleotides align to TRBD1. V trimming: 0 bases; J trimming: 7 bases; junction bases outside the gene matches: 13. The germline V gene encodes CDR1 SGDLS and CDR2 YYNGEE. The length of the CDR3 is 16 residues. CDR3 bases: TGTGCCAGCAGCGTAGAATTGGGGACAGAACTGCGGGAGCAGTACTTC. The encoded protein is CASSVELGTELREQYF.

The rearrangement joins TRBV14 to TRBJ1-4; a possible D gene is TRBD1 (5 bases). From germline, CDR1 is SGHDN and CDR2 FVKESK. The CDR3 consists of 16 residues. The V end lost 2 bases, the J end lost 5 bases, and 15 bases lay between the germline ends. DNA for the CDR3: TGTGCCAGCAGCCAAAGGGACTTTGGAGCGAATGAAAAACTGTTTTTT. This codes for CASSQRDFGANEKLFF.

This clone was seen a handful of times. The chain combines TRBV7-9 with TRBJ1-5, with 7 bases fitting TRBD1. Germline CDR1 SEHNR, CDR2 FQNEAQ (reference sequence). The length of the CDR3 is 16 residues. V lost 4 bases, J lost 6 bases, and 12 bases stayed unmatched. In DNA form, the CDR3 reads TGTGCCAGCAGCTATACTCAGGGGGAAGTACGTCAGCCCCAGCATTTT. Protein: CASSYTQGEVRQPQHF.

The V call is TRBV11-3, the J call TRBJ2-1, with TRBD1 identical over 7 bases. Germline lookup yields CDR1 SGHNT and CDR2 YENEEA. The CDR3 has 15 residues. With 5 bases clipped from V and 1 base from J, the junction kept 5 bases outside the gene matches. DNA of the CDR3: TGTGCCAGCAGCCTGGACAGGCTATCCTACAATGAGCAGTTCTTC. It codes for CASSLDRLSYNEQFF.